The 30 T cell receptor beta chains presented below share a single source sample, sequenced in a study of T cell repertoires in cytomegalovirus infection. TCRdb called the reads again in MiXCR, with one record for every CDR3 protein. This sample has hundreds of thousands of distinct CDR3 sequences, with 31% found just once. Sequenced material: PBMCs. The source of these receptors is a human donor in good health (CMV status not recorded). Some clones in this sample may be carry-over from other donors' samples.

This sequence joins TRBV20-1 and TRBJ1-4; D unresolved. CDR3 size: 15 residues. V was shortened by 6 bases and J by 0 bases, with 14 bases between the two germline ends. Germline CDR1 DFQATT, CDR2 SNEGSKA (reference sequence). DNA of the CDR3: TGCAGTGCCGACGCGGGAGGAGCAACTAATGAAAAACTGTTTTTT. This gives the protein CSADAGGATNEKLFF.

This clonotype was observed a handful of times. The chain uses TRBV27 and TRBJ1-4; D not certain. The CDR3 is 14 amino acids. Germline lookup yields CDR1 MNHEY and CDR2 SMNVEV (reference sequence). V was pared by 5 bases and J by 7 bases, with 14 bases between. The CDR3 coding sequence is TGTGCCAGCAGTCCGACCCTGACGGGTGAAAAACTGTTTTTT. It specifies CASSPTLTGEKLFF.

This clonotype was counted a few times. The DNA for the CDR3 is TGCGCCAGCAGCTTCATAGCGGGGGAGAACACCGGGGAGCTGTTTTTT. Residues: CASSFIAGENTGELFF. This sequence joins TRBV5-1 and TRBJ2-2; 9 bases fit TRBD2. Germline CDR1 and CDR2: SGHRS and YFSETQ. V shed 2 bases and J 1 base; nucleotides not matched to a gene: 3. The CDR3 is 16 residues long.

This clonotype was detected only a few times. The rearrangement uses TRBV6-1 and TRBJ2-5; D ambiguous. The CDR3 totals 13 residues. CDR1 MNHNS and CDR2 SASEGT come from the germline V gene. V was cut by 6 bases and J by 5 bases, with 13 bases left in between. CDR3 DNA sequence: TGTGCCAGCAGGCCCGGCTTGCGGGAGACCCAGTACTTC. Encoded protein: CASRPGLRETQYF.

The V gene is TRBV2, the J gene TRBJ2-3; perhaps TRBD1 as D (5 bases). Trimming took 5 bases from V and 4 from J, leaving 16 bases between them. The CDR3 runs 15 residues. Germline CDR1 is SNHLY and CDR2 is FYNNEI. CDR3 residues: CASSSGSARADTQYF. CDR3 coding DNA: TGTGCCAGCAGTTCAGGGTCCGCCCGTGCAGATACGCAGTATTTT. The full variable domain, with the rest looked up from reference TRBV2 and TRBJ2-3, is EPEVTQTPSHQVTQMGQEVILRCVPISNHLYFYWYRQILGQKVEFLVSFYNNEISEKSEIFDDQFSVERPDGSNFTLKIRSTKLEDSAMYFCASSSGSARADTQYFGPGTRLTVL.

V is TRBV7-8 and J is TRBJ2-5; D is unresolved. Germline V gives CDR1 SGHVS, CDR2 FQNEAQ. V lost 5 bases and J lost 0, with 16 bases in between. There are 16 residues in the CDR3. The CDR3 reads CASSHLVAGDQETQYF. The CDR3 DNA reads as TGTGCCAGCAGCCACCTTGTGGCCGGTGACCAAGAGACCCAGTACTTC.

The gene calls are TRBV27 and TRBJ2-1; 7 bases agree with TRBD2. The CDR3 runs 13 residues. Germline assignment: CDR1 MNHEY and CDR2 SMNVEV (reference sequence). With V trimmed by 5 bases and J by 9 bases, 7 bases remained unmatched. The CDR3 bases are TGTGCCAGCAGTAACCGGGGGGTACTTGAGCAGTTCTTC. This sequence encodes CASSNRGVLEQFF.

About this clonotype itself: It is likely a read error, because the conserved phenylalanine at the end of the CDR3 is missing. This chain uses TRBV5-4 with TRBJ1-1; tentatively, D is TRBD1 (5 bases). The CDR3 covers 13 residues. With 9 bases removed from V and 0 bases from J, the gap between germline ends came to 12 bases. Germline-derived CDR1 and CDR2 are SGHNT and YYREEE (reference sequence). CDR3 in DNA: TGTGCCATGGGAAAGGGGTTGAACACTGAAGCTTTCCTT. This encodes CAMGKGLNTEAFL.

This chain joins TRBV2 and TRBJ1-2; D gene unclear. The CDR3 loop spans 12 amino acids. Germline V gives CDR1 SNHLY, CDR2 FYNNEI. V shed 3 bases and J shed 5 bases, with 7 bases lying between them. The CDR3: CASSDHEYGYTF. For the CDR3, the DNA is TGTGCCAGCAGTGACCACGAATATGGCTACACCTTC.

V gene TRBV20-1 combines with J gene TRBJ1-6; maybe TRBD1 (5 bases). Trimming left V 0 bases short and J 2 bases short, with 23 bases between. The germline V gene has CDR1 DFQATT and CDR2 SNEGSKA (reference sequence). This CDR3 has 20 residues. In nucleotides, the CDR3 is TGCAGTGCTAGAGATTCAGGCAGGGACCTATCGATGGCCTATAATTCACCCCTCCACTTT. It is translated as CSARDSGRDLSMAYNSPLHF.

The chain combines TRBV7-6 with TRBJ1-1, with D possibly TRBD1 on 6 matching bases. Germline V gene lookup returns CDR1 SGHVS and CDR2 FNYEAQ. This CDR3 has 13 amino acids. The germline V and J ends were trimmed by 5 bases and 8 bases, with 15 bases remaining between them. The CDR3, as DNA: TGTGCCAGCAGCCTCGGGTCAGGGGTGGAAGCTTTCTTT. This codes for CASSLGSGVEAFF.

The chain combines TRBV6-1 with TRBJ2-5; 10 bases are a match to TRBD2. Germline loops: CDR1 MNHNS, CDR2 SASEGT. This CDR3 has 18 amino acids. Unmatched junction bases numbered 17, after V lost 5 bases and J lost 5 bases. The CDR3 loop reads CASSPRGFSGGPGETQYF. DNA of the CDR3: TGTGCCAGCAGTCCCCGGGGGTTTAGCGGGGGGCCGGGGGAGACCCAGTACTTC.

This clonotype was counted between two and nine times. The chain recombines TRBV6-5 with TRBJ1-4; 9 positions match TRBD1. The CDR3 runs to 18 residues. Losses at the gene ends were 1 base for V and 6 bases for J; bases not matched to a gene: 12. Germline V CDR1 and CDR2: MNHEY, SVGAGI. The CDR3 sequence: CASSYFGSGGQGHEKLFF. The CDR3 nucleotides are TGTGCCAGCAGTTACTTTGGGTCCGGAGGACAGGGGCATGAAAAACTGTTTTTT.

A note on this clonotype: The CDR3 carries no conserved terminal phenylalanine or tryptophan, so it likely arises from a read error. This rearrangement joins TRBV7-3 to TRBJ2-1; TRBD1 is a possible D gene (5 bases). CDR3 size: 13 residues. Trimming pared 5 bases from V and 5 bases from J, leaving 10 bases between. CDR1 and CDR2 from the germline V gene are SGHTA and FQGTGA. The CDR3 is CASSHGHNNEQFL. CDR3 nucleotides: TGTGCCAGCAGCCACGGACACAACAATGAGCAGTTCTTA.

This clonotype was counted at least ten times. This chain connects TRBV7-2 to TRBJ2-5; the D is unclear. Germline V CDR1 and CDR2: SGHTA, FQGNSA. The V end was cut by 1 base, the J end by 5 bases, with 8 bases between. The CDR3 consists of 13 residues. CDR3 bases: TGTGCCAGCAGCTTAGGTCTATCGGAGACCCAGTACTTC. Translating it yields CASSLGLSETQYF.

CDR3 protein: CASRHLRDRGYEQYF. Written as DNA, the CDR3 is TGTGCCAGCAGGCACCTCCGGGACAGGGGCTACGAGCAGTACTTC. The rearrangement links TRBV28 to TRBJ2-7; 10 bases are shared with TRBD1. Trimming took 6 bases from V and 3 from J; bases not matched to a gene: 8. Germline CDR1 and CDR2: MDHEN and SYDVKM. The CDR3 totals 15 residues. Full variable domain (rest looked up from reference TRBV28 and TRBJ2-7): DVKVTQSSRYLVKRTGEKVFLECVQDMDHENMFWYRQDPGLGLRLIYFSYDVKMKEKGDIPEGYSVSREKKERFSLILESASTNQTSMYLCASRHLRDRGYEQYFGPGTRLTVT.

This clonotype appeared a few times. The chain uses TRBV7-2 and TRBJ1-6; D is uncertain. Germline V gene lookup returns CDR1 SGHTA and CDR2 FQGNSA. The V gene lost 5 bases and the J gene lost 0 bases, with 8 bases spanning the gap. CDR3 length equals 15 residues. CDR3 sequence (DNA): TGTGCCAGCAGCGGCCAGAGCTCCTATAATTCACCCCTCCACTTT. It encodes CASSGQSSYNSPLHF. Full variable domain (outside the CDR3, taken from reference TRBV7-2 and TRBJ1-6): GAGVSQSPSNKVTEKGKDVELRCDPISGHTALYWYRQSLGQGLEFLIYFQGNSAPDKSGLPSDRFSAERTGGSVSTLTIQRTQQEDSAVYLCASSGQSSYNSPLHFGNGTRLTVT.

This clonotype appeared a few times. J is TRBJ1-6 and V is TRBV29-1, with D possibly being TRBD1 (5 bases). Trimming left V 8 bases short and J 8 bases short, with 19 bases between. From germline, CDR1 is SQVTM and CDR2 ANQGSEA. The length of the CDR3 is 14 residues. The DNA of the CDR3 is TGCAGCCGCGCCTTAATAGGGACCGATTCACCCCTCCACTTT. Its protein product is CSRALIGTDSPLHF.

The chain links TRBV12-3 or TRBV12-4 to TRBJ1-2; no clear D. Between the trimmed V and J ends, which lost 7 bases and 2 bases, there was a span of 8 bases. The CDR3 runs to 12 residues. The CDR3 coding sequence is TGTGCCAGCAATTCCCTAAACTATGGCTACACCTTC. Protein sequence: CASNSLNYGYTF.

This clonotype was recorded many times. The rearrangement joins TRBV7-8 to TRBJ2-7; D ambiguous. CDR1 is SGHVS, CDR2 FQNEAQ, per germline. The CDR3 has 14 residues. V was clipped by 0 bases and J by 0 bases, with 6 bases between them. The CDR3 DNA reads TGTGCCAGCAGCTTAGCGGCCGACTCCTACGAGCAGTACTTC. Translating it yields CASSLAADSYEQYF.

The J gene is TRBJ2-1, the V gene TRBV4-2, with 11 bases that match TRBD2. CDR1 is LGHNA and CDR2 is YNFKEQ in the germline V gene. CDR3 length: 15 residues. The ends lost 0 bases at V and 7 bases at J; junction bases unmatched: 2. The CDR3: CASSQEPSGGNEQFF. CDR3 nucleotides: TGTGCCAGCAGCCAAGAGCCTAGCGGGGGGAATGAGCAGTTCTTC.

This clonotype was recorded a few times. The J gene is TRBJ1-5, the V gene TRBV6-6, with D unresolved. Deletions cut 0 bases from V and 4 bases from J, with 7 bases between. The CDR3 covers 14 residues. Germline CDR1 reads MNHNY; CDR2 reads SVGAGI (reference sequence). In nucleotides, the CDR3 is TGTGCCAGCAGTTACTCGAATCTAAATCAGCCCCAGCATTTT. Protein: CASSYSNLNQPQHF.

The chain links TRBV11-2 to TRBJ2-2, with D perhaps TRBD1 (5 bases). V was cut by 5 bases and J by 3 bases, with 13 bases left in between. The CDR3 runs 15 residues. The germline CDR1 and CDR2 sequences are SGHAT and FQNNGV. Here the CDR3 DNA reads TGTGCCAGCAGCCCACCAGCAGGGTACACCGGGGAGCTGTTTTTT. It encodes CASSPPAGYTGELFF.

The chain links TRBV9 to TRBJ2-3; weak D call: TRBD2 (5 bases). V lost 2 bases and J lost 5, with 9 bases in between. Germline loops: CDR1 SGDLS, CDR2 YYNGEE. The CDR3 runs 13 residues. The CDR3 here is CASSVQAGDTQYF. Written as DNA, the CDR3 is TGTGCCAGCAGCGTCCAGGCGGGAGATACGCAGTATTTT.

This chain's CDR3 is CASNSGGKKNIQYF. The CDR3 nucleotides read TGTGCCAGCAATAGCGGGGGAAAGAAAAACATTCAGTACTTC. V and J are TRBV12-3 or TRBV12-4 and TRBJ2-4; 9 bases match TRBD2. V trimming: 7 bases; J trimming: 4 bases; junction bases outside the gene matches: 5. The CDR3 is 14 residues long.

The genes are TRBV20-1 and TRBJ2-3; a possible D gene is TRBD1 (5 bases). In germline, CDR1 is DFQATT, CDR2 SNEGSKA (reference sequence). V was trimmed by 0 bases and J by 10 bases, leaving 11 bases between them. CDR3 length equals 12 residues. This chain's CDR3 is CSARDPQAAQYF. For the CDR3, the DNA is TGCAGTGCTAGAGATCCACAGGCGGCGCAGTATTTT.

The chain links TRBV11-2 to TRBJ2-1; 10 bases align to TRBD1. CDR3 length: 15 amino acids. The J segment lost 10 bases and the V segment lost 6 bases, leaving 12 bases of the junction unmatched. Germline V gene data show CDR1 as SGHAT and CDR2 as FQNNGV. CDR3 amino acids: CASRKRQGASGEQFF. CDR3 sequence (DNA): TGTGCCAGCAGAAAACGACAGGGGGCGTCGGGCGAGCAGTTCTTC.

A few counts support this clonotype. The gene calls are TRBV6-1 and TRBJ1-6; D is unclear. Germline-derived CDR1 and CDR2 are MNHNS and SASEGT. Trimming removed 5 bases at V and 4 bases at J, with 12 bases between. The CDR3 length is 15 residues. CDR3 DNA: TGTGCCAGCAGTACAGAAACAACTTATAATTCACCCCTCCACTTT. Translated, it gives CASSTETTYNSPLHF.

This clonotype was picked up many times. The chain is built from TRBV7-9 and TRBJ2-2; D unclear. This CDR3 contains 12 residues. CDR1 and CDR2 (germline): SEHNR, FQNEAQ (reference sequence). V lost 1 base, J lost 7 bases, and 4 bases lay in between. CDR3 in amino acids: CASSLDFGELFF. The DNA for the CDR3 is TGTGCCAGCAGCTTAGATTTCGGGGAGCTGTTTTTT. The variable domain in full, completed from reference TRBV7-9 and TRBJ2-2, reads DTGVSQNPRHKITKRGQNVTFRCDPISEHNRLYWYRQTLGQGPEFLTYFQNEAQLEKSRLLSDRFSAERPKGSFSTLEIQRTEQGDSAMYLCASSLDFGELFFGEGSRLTVL.

This clonotype was recorded many times. The rearrangement uses TRBV6-1 and TRBJ1-1; no firm D call. The CDR3 is made up of 13 amino acids. CDR1 is MNHNS, CDR2 SASEGT, per germline. Between the trimmed V and J ends, which lost 3 bases and 0 bases, there was a span of 5 bases. Here the CDR3 DNA reads TGTGCCAGCAGTGACAGCTTGAACACTGAAGCTTTCTTT. It codes for CASSDSLNTEAFF.